The T cell receptor beta chain described here comes from a study of CD8 T cells in ankylosing spondylitis. This clonotype was seen more than once but under ten times. The antigen is unknown. General study findings and limits: Disease-associated clonotypes exhibited CD8+ identity and were relatively infrequent in peripheral blood.

Making the TCR beta libraries involved quantitative 5'-RACE with molecular barcodes. TCRdb re-called the 5' RACE reads through MiXCR, storing one row per CDR3 protein. The sample yields 200,000 to 300,000 distinct CDR3 sequences, less than 10% seen once. The CDR3 is 14 amino acids. CDR1 and CDR2 from the germline V gene are SQVTM and ANQGSEA. V lost 6 bases and J lost 0; bases outside the gene matches: 5. The TCR originated in a male donor with ankylosing spondylitis or in good health (not recorded which). V gene TRBV29-1 combines with J gene TRBJ1-3; 7 bases fit TRBD1. The sequenced material came from blood, either unsorted or a sorted T cell fraction (not recorded which). The CDR3 nucleotides are TGCAGCGTCCCCGACAGGGCCTCTGGAAACACCATATATTTT. Residues: CSVPDRASGNTIYF.